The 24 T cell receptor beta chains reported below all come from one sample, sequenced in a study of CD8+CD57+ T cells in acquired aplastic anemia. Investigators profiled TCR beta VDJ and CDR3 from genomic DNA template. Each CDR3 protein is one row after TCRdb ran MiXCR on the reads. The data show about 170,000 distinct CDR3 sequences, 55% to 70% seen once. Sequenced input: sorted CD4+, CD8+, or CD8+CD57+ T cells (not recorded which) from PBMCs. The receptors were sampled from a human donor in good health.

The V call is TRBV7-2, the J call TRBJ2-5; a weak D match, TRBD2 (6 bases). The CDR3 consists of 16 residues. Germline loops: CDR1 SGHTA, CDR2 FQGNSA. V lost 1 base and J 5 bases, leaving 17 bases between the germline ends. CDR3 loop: CASSLVGTGEGETQYF. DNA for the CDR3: TGTGCCAGCAGCTTAGTGGGCACGGGGGAAGGGGAGACCCAGTACTTC.

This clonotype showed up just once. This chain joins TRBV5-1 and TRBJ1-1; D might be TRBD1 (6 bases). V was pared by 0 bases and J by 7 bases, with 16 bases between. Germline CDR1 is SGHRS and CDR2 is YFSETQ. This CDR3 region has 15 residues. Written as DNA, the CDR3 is TGCGCCAGCAGCTTGGATGAAGGGGGGGTCGGTGAAGCTTTCTTT. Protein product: CASSLDEGGVGEAFF.

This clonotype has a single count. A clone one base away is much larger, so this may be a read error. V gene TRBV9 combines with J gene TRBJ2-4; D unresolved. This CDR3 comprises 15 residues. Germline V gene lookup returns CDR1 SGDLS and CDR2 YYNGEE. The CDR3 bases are TGTGTCAGCAGCGCCGGCAGTGGGGCCAAAAACATTCAGTACTTC. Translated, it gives CVSSAGSGAKNIQYF.

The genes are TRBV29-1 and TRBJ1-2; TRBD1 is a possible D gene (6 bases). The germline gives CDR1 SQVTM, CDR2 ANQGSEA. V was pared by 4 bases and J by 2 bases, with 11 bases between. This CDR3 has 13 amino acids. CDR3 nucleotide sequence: TGCAGCGTTGGGGCAGGGGCCAACTATGGCTACACCTTC. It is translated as CSVGAGANYGYTF.

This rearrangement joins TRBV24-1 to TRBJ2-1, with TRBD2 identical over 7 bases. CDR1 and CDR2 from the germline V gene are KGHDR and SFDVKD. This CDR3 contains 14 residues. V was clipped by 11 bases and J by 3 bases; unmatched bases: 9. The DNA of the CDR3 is TGTGCCAGCTCGCGGGAGATGGACTACAATGAGCAGTTCTTC. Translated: CASSREMDYNEQFF.

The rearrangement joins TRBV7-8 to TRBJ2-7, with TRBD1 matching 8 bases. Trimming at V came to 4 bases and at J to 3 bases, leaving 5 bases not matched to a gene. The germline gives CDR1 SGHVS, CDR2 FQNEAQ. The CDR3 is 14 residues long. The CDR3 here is CASSSRQGIYEQYF. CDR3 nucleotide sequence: TGTGCCAGCAGCTCCCGACAGGGGATCTACGAGCAGTACTTC.

CDR3: CATSGTGPNEKLFF. In DNA, the CDR3 is TGTGCCACCAGCGGGACAGGGCCTAATGAAAAACTGTTTTTT. This chain joins TRBV15 and TRBJ1-4; 9 bases line up with TRBD1. J gave up 3 bases and V 5 bases, and 1 base lay outside the gene matches. CDR3 length: 14 residues. From germline, CDR1 is LNHNV and CDR2 YYDKDF (reference sequence).

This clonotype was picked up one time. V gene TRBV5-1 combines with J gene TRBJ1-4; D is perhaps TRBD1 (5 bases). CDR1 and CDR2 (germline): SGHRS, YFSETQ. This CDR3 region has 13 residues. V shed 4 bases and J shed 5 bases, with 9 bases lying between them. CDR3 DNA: TGCGCCAGCAGCGTCGGGACCAATGAAAAACTGTTTTTT. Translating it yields CASSVGTNEKLFF.

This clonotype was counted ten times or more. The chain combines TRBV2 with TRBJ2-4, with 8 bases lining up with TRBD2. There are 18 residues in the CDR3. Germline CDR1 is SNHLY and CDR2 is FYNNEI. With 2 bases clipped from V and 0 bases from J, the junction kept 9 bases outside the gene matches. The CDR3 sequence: CASSEKAGVLLAKNIQYF. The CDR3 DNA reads TGTGCCAGCAGTGAAAAAGCGGGAGTTTTACTAGCCAAAAACATTCAGTACTTC.

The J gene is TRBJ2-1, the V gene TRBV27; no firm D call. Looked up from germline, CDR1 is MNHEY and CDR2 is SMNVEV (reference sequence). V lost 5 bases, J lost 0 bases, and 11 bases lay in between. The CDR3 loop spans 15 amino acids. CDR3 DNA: TGTGCCAGCAGTATCGGAGTCAGCTCCTACAATGAGCAGTTCTTC. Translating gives CASSIGVSSYNEQFF.

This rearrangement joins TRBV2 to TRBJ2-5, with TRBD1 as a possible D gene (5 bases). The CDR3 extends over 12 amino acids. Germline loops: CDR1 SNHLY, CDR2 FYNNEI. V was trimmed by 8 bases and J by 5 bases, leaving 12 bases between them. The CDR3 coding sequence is TGTGCCAGCCAGGGTTCTGGCGAGACCCAGTACTTC. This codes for CASQGSGETQYF.

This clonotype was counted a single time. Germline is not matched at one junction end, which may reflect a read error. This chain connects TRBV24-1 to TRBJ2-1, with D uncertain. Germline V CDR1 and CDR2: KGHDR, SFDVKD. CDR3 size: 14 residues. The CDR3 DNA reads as TGTGCCATCAGTTCTTCGTTGGACTACAATGAGCAGTTCTTC. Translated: CAISSSLDYNEQFF.

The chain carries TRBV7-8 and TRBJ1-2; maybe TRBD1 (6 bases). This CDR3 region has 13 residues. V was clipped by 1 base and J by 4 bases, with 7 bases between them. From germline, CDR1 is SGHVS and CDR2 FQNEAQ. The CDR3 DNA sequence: TGTGCCAGCAGCTTAGTACAGGGCTATGGCTACACCTTC. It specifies CASSLVQGYGYTF.

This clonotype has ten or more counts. In nucleotides, the CDR3 is TGTGCCAGCAGCTTAGGGACGGGAGGGGGCCTCGAGCAGTTCTTC. Protein sequence: CASSLGTGGGLEQFF. This chain uses TRBV7-2 with TRBJ2-1; possible D gene TRBD2, 8 bases. V was trimmed by 1 base and J by 10 bases, leaving 17 bases between them. The V gene's germline CDR1 is SGHTA and CDR2 FQGNSA. The length of the CDR3 is 15 residues.

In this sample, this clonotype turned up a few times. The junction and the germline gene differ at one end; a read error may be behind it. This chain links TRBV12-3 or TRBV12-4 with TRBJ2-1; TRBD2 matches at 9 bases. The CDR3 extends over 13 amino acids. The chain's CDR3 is CATSDSGTSKQFF. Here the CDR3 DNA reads TGTGCCACCAGTGATTCCGGGACTAGCAAGCAGTTCTTC.

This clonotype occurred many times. CDR3 in amino acids: CATSDSGAGTSMGYTF. DNA of the CDR3: TGTGCCACCAGTGATTCCGGGGCCGGGACGTCTATGGGCTACACCTTC. V is TRBV24-1 and J is TRBJ1-2; D is perhaps TRBD1 (5 bases). Trimming removed 2 bases from V and 8 bases from J, with 20 bases in between. The CDR3 totals 16 residues. Germline CDR1 KGHDR, CDR2 SFDVKD.

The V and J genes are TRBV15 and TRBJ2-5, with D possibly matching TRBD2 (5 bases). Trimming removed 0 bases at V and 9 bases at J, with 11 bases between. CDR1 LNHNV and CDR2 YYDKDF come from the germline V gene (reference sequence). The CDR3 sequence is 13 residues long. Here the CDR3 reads CATSRDPWEPQYF. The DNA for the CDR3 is TGTGCCACCAGCAGAGATCCCTGGGAGCCCCAGTACTTC.

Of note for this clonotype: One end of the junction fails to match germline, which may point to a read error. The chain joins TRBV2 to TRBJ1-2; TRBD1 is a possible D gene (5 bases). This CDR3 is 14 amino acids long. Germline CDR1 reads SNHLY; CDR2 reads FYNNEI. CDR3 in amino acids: CASSDQGSDYGYTF. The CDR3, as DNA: TGTGCCAGCAGTGATCAGGGAAGTGACTACGGCTACACCTTC.

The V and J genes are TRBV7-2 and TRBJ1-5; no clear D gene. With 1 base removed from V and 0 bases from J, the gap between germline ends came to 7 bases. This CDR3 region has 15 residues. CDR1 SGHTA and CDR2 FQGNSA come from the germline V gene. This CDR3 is CASSLVVGSNQPQHF. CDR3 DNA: TGTGCCAGCAGCTTAGTTGTGGGTAGCAATCAGCCCCAGCATTTT. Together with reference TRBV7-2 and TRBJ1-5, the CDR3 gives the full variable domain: GAGVSQSPSNKVTEKGKDVELRCDPISGHTALYWYRQSLGQGLEFLIYFQGNSAPDKSGLPSDRFSAERTGGSVSTLTIQRTQQEDSAVYLCASSLVVGSNQPQHFGDGTRLSIL.

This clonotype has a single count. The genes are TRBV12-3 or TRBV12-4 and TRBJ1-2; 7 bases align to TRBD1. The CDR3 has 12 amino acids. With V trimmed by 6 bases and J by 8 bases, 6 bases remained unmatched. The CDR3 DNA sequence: TGTGCCAGCAGACCACAGGGGAGAGGCTACACCTTC. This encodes CASRPQGRGYTF.

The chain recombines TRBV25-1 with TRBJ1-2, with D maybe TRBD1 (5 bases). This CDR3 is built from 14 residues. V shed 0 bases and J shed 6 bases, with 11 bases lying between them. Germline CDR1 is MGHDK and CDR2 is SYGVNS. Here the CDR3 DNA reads TGTGCCAGCAGTGAATATTGGACAAATAATGGCTACACCTTC. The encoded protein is CASSEYWTNNGYTF.

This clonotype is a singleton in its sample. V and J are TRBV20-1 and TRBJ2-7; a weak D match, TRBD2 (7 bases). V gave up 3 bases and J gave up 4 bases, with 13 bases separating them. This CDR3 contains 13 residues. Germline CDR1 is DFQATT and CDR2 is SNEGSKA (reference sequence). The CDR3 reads CSASGGREYEQYF. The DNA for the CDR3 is TGCAGTGCTAGCGGGGGGCGTGAGTACGAGCAGTACTTC.

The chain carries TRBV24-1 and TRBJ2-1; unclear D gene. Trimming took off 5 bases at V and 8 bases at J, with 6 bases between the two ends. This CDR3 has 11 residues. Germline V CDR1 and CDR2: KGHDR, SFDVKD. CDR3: CATSVLDEQFF. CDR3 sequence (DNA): TGTGCCACCAGTGTTCTTGATGAGCAGTTCTTC.

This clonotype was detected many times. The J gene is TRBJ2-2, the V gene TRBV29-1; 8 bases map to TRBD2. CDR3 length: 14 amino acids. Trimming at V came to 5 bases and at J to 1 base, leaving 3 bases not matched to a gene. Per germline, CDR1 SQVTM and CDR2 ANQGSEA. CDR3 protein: CSVHSGRNTGELFF. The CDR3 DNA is TGCAGCGTTCACAGCGGGAGGAACACCGGGGAGCTGTTTTTT.